Described below is a single TCR beta chain sequence and its context. The antigen it recognizes is unknown. Base qualities are not provided; no much larger clone lies one nucleotide away. Taken from the germline V gene, the CDR1 and CDR2 loops are SGDLS and YYNGEE. At the junction V is shortened by 4 bases and J by 8 bases, with 13 bases in between. CDR3 length: 14 amino acids, cysteine to phenylalanine. The sequence is cut down to CDR3 DNA, 42 bases in frame from base 1. The data derive from a study of blood T cell repertoires in COVID-19 (dated by TCRdb to 2018 to 2021). Looking at the study overall: Samples covering the acute and convalescent phases of COVID-19 were provided by collaborators in the United States, Italy and Spain. The prospective study material was composed of cDNA or gDNA derived from T cells, B-cell-depleted T cells, or PBMCs. The dataset comprised deeply sampled blood TCRbeta repertoires from subjects exposed to, actively infected with, or recovered from COVID-19. The repertoires were made available in a free public database intended to serve as a resource for research on the immune response to SARS-CoV-2. Samples came from the ongoing ImmuneRACE study (first 160 participants) plus 1,254 subjects from 6 global collaborators. Nearly every sample came with metadata listing a de-identified subject ID, COVID-19 status, age in years and sex. HLA class I and class II types, where available, came from metadata supplied by the sample provider rather than from assay-based typing.

The immunoSEQ Assay, a bias-controlled multiplex PCR, was used to amplify TCRbeta CDR3 regions from genomic DNA. Turning to the authors' computational methods: Within the assay, amplification of reference gene primers was used to estimate how many nucleated cells each sample contained. Sequence reads were collapsed and filtered to measure the absolute abundance of every unique TCRbeta CDR3 rearrangement. Productive Simpson clonality was computed per sample as the square root of Simpson's diversity index over productive rearrangements. Entries here come from immuneACCESS through TCRdb and include only in-frame sequences with V and J called. Some clones fail to appear in such tables; in the studies checked, an unresolved V gene covers under half of the shortfall, and the cause of the remainder is unknown. V and J calls and clone size come straight from that table; D and trimming were deduced from the DNA. The sample records 25,000 to 35,000 clones, around 77% of which are singletons. Of the sample, around 7.9% falls within the top ten clones.

Collaborating institutions collected whole blood in K2EDTA tubes following their own protocols. For TCRbeta analysis, collaborator samples were shipped as frozen whole blood, as isolated PBMCs, or as DNA extracted from either sample type. The investigation overall reported the following: How much clinical and demographic metadata was included differed by source and by participant, and the metadata was provided uncurated.

The sample taken for sequencing was peripheral blood. This sequence uses TRBV9 and TRBJ1-6, with the D gene not clear enough to name. This sequence was found in a woman in her 70s with active or convalescent COVID-19. The CDR3 protein sequence reads: CASSRRYGDSPLHF. The nucleotides read TGTGCCAGCAGCAGGAGATACGGGGATTCACCCCTCCACTTT. The full variable domain, completed from the reference TRBV9 and TRBJ1-6 proteins outside the CDR3, reads DSGVTQTPKHLITATGQRVTLRCSPRSGDLSVYWYQQSLDQGLQFLIQYYNGEERAKGNILERFSAQQFPDLHSELNLSSLELGDSALYFCASSRRYGDSPLHFGNGTRLTVT.